The 4 T cell receptor beta chains reported below all come from one sample, sequenced in a study of radiotherapy plus CTLA-4 blockade in lung cancer. Data came from immunoSEQ multiplex PCR; TCRdb stores just in-frame clones and leaves some out. The data hold about 83,000 clones, with 60% to 85% observed a single time. The sequenced sample was peripheral blood, obtained from a patient treated with radiotherapy plus ipilimumab. The source of these receptors is a human donor with non-small cell lung cancer who had a partial response to radiotherapy plus ipilimumab. Some clones in this sample may be carry-over from other donors' samples.

V and J are TRBV14 and TRBJ2-2; a weak D match, TRBD1 (5 bases). Germline loops: CDR1 SGHDN, CDR2 FVKESK. Between the trimmed V and J ends, which lost 1 base and 5 bases, there was a span of 11 bases. The CDR3 runs 15 residues. The CDR3 here is CASSQVRVGTGELFF. CDR3 sequence (DNA): TGTGCCAGCAGCCAAGTCAGGGTGGGAACCGGGGAGCTGTTTTTT.

The rearrangement joins TRBV11-3 to TRBJ2-3; 9 bases align to TRBD2. V dropped 1 base and J dropped 3; count of bases not matched to a gene: 8. This CDR3 comprises 17 residues. The germline gives CDR1 SGHNT, CDR2 YENEEA. The CDR3, as DNA: TGTGCCAGCAGCTTAGGACTGGCGGGGGGGCCGACAGATACGCAGTATTTT. Encoded protein: CASSLGLAGGPTDTQYF.

The V and J genes are TRBV6-5 and TRBJ2-3, with 7 bases lining up with TRBD2. V shed 7 bases, J shed 2 bases, and the junction held 3 bases outside the gene matches. CDR1 and CDR2 from the germline V gene are MNHEY and SVGAGI. There are 13 residues in the CDR3. CDR3 region: CASMRESTDTQYF. CDR3 in DNA: TGTGCCAGCATGCGGGAGTCCACAGATACGCAGTATTTT.

This rearrangement joins TRBV27 to TRBJ1-1; weak D call: TRBD1 (5 bases). Trimming removed 9 bases from V and 6 bases from J, with 20 bases in between. Germline loops: CDR1 MNHEY, CDR2 SMNVEV (reference sequence). The CDR3 is 14 residues long. The DNA for the CDR3 is TGTGCCAGTAGTAAAGGACACCCACGGGCTGAAGCTTTCTTT. Translated, it gives CASSKGHPRAEAFF.